The text below deals with one T cell receptor beta chain. No DNA is given; TCRdb re-called the 5' RACE reads and lists each CDR3 protein once. Its table lists 400,000 to 450,000 distinct CDR3 sequences. These data originate in a study of T cells expressing NK-cell markers. Germline loops: CDR1 ENHRY, CDR2 SYGVKD. The CDR3 sequence is 14 residues long. V gene TRBV10-3 combines with J gene TRBJ2-7; the D gene TCRdb calls, TRBD1, cannot be checked with no DNA. Material: blood T cells: a sorted CD56 or NKG2C T cell subset, CD4+ or CD8+ T cells, or bulk PBMC T cells (not recorded which). The clonotype was recovered from a woman between 18 and 70 years old in good health. CDR3 region: CATNHGTASYEQYF.